A selection of T cell receptor beta chains follows, all from one sample in a study of T cells in localized non-small cell lung cancer. TCRdb keeps only in-frame clones here, not all; method: immunoSEQ multiplex PCR. The sample carries fewer than 45,000 clones, approximately 80% recorded once. Sample: peripheral blood, taken before any cancer treatment. Source of these receptors: a male donor aged 60 or over with stage III squamous cell lung carcinoma. Both conserved end residues are part of each CDR3. A D gene is named only where the DNA matches it firmly. Expanded clones get a size class; other rows say once, few or many, or leave the size out.

clone_size | j_call | v_call | d_call | cdr3_aa | cdr3_nt
- | TRBJ1-1 | TRBV30 | TRBD1 | CACSKAGGTEAFF | TGTGCCTGTTCAAAAGCAGGGGGCACTGAAGCTTTCTTT
few | TRBJ2-5 | TRBV2 | TRBD2 | CASSDLAGEETQYF | TGTGCCAGCAGTGATTTGGCGGGGGAAGAGACCCAGTACTTC
- | TRBJ2-1 | TRBV14 | - | CASSQVMEGEQFF | TGTGCCAGCAGCCAGGTGATGGAGGGGGAGCAGTTCTTC
- | TRBJ2-5 | TRBV2 | TRBD1 | CASNRQGQETQYF | TGTGCCAGCAACCGACAGGGTCAGGAGACCCAGTACTTC
- | TRBJ2-1 | TRBV6-5 | - | CASSRQRSSYNEQFF | TGTGCCAGCAGCCGGCAACGGAGCTCCTACAATGAGCAGTTCTTC
- | TRBJ1-2 | TRBV7-9 | - | CASSPPGAYTF | TGTGCCAGCAGCCCTCCGGGGGCATACACCTTC
- | TRBJ2-1 | TRBV7-2 | - | CASSLSGSYNEQFF | TGTGCCAGCAGCCTAAGTGGATCCTACAATGAGCAGTTCTTC
- | TRBJ1-1 | TRBV5-1 | - | CASSSGGGASEAFF | TGCGCCAGCAGCTCTGGTGGGGGGGCGTCTGAAGCTTTCTTT
- | TRBJ2-7 | TRBV7-6 | TRBD2 | CASSPGLAGGPREQYF | TGTGCCAGCAGCCCAGGACTAGCGGGGGGGCCTCGAGAGCAGTACTTC
once | TRBJ1-1 | TRBV10-3 | TRBD1 | CAITGGWDTEAFF | TGTGCCATCACAGGGGGCTGGGACACTGAAGCTTTCTTT
- | TRBJ1-5 | TRBV5-4 | - | CASSIGTNGQPQHF | TGTGCCAGCAGCATCGGGACGAATGGCCAGCCCCAGCATTTT
- | TRBJ1-2 | TRBV9 | - | CASSPIGAGYGYTF | TGTGCCAGCAGCCCAATCGGGGCGGGCTATGGCTACACCTTC
- | TRBJ2-2 | TRBV7-9 | - | CASTPGTDLTGELFF | TGTGCCAGCACCCCCGGGACCGACCTCACCGGGGAGCTGTTTTTT
few | TRBJ1-2 | TRBV2 | - | CASSDTYGYTF | TGTGCCAGCAGTGACACCTATGGCTACACCTTC
- | TRBJ1-1 | TRBV19 | - | CASSRGSMNTEAFF | TGTGCCAGTAGTAGGGGAAGCATGAACACTGAAGCTTTCTTT
- | TRBJ1-5 | TRBV18 | - | CASSPDNSNQPQHF | TGTGCCAGCTCACCAGATAATAGCAATCAGCCCCAGCATTTT
- | TRBJ1-1 | TRBV10-3 | - | CAISDQGKAFF | TGTGCCATCAGTGACCAGGGGAAAGCTTTCTTT
- | TRBJ1-2 | TRBV6-6 | - | CASSYSNRRANGYTF | TGTGCCAGCAGTTATTCCAATCGGAGGGCGAATGGCTACACCTTC
once | TRBJ1-5 | TRBV6-1 | - | CASRPTPLGNQPQHF | TGTGCCAGCAGACCTACACCTTTGGGCAATCAGCCCCAGCATTTT
- | TRBJ2-1 | TRBV7-6 | - | CASSQSEGWINEQFF | TGTGCCAGCAGCCAGTCGGAGGGATGGATCAATGAGCAGTTCTTC
once | TRBJ1-4 | TRBV11-2 | - | CASSPAGRVEKLFF | TGTGCCAGCAGCCCGGCGGGTAGGGTTGAAAAACTGTTTTTT
- | TRBJ1-2 | TRBV10-1 | - | CASSPRWGTGYTF | TGCGCCAGCAGTCCCCGGTGGGGCACTGGCTACACCTTC
- | TRBJ2-1 | TRBV19 | TRBD2 | CASSDGTSSYNEQFF | TGTGCCAGTAGTGATGGGACTAGCAGCTACAATGAGCAGTTCTTC
few | TRBJ2-5 | TRBV19 | TRBD1 | CASSPGTASMGTQYF | TGTGCCAGTAGCCCCGGGACAGCTTCGATGGGGACCCAGTACTTC
- | TRBJ1-2 | TRBV30 | - | CAWSRDRTQGKGYTF | TGTGCCTGGAGTAGGGACCGAACTCAGGGAAAAGGCTACACCTTC
once | TRBJ1-1 | TRBV29-1 | - | CSAGRVMNTEAFF | TGCAGCGCCGGAAGGGTGATGAACACTGAAGCTTTCTTT
- | TRBJ1-4 | TRBV7-9 | - | CASSLTEKLFF | TGTGCCAGCAGCTTAACGGAAAAACTGTTTTTT
- | TRBJ2-2 | TRBV13 | - | CASSLTGPMNTGELFF | TGTGCCAGCAGCTTAACGGGACCGATGAACACCGGGGAGCTGTTTTTT
- | TRBJ1-2 | TRBV6-4 | - | CASSEQAGAYGYTF | TGTGCCAGCAGTGAACAGGCAGGGGCGTATGGCTACACCTTC
- | TRBJ2-1 | TRBV14 | - | CASSQGWGGDYNEQFF | TGTGCCAGCAGCCAAGGTTGGGGCGGGGACTACAATGAGCAGTTCTTC
- | TRBJ2-2 | TRBV19 | - | CASTSGAGANTGELFF | TGTGCCAGTACCTCTGGGGCAGGGGCCAACACCGGGGAGCTGTTTTTT
- | TRBJ1-5 | TRBV2 | - | CASSSQGIKQPQHF | TGTGCCAGCAGTTCCCAGGGAATAAAGCAGCCCCAGCATTTT
few | TRBJ2-1 | TRBV11-2 | - | CASSYRRFGLGNEQFF | TGTGCCAGCAGTTACCGACGGTTTGGGTTGGGCAATGAGCAGTTCTTC
- | TRBJ1-1 | TRBV20-1 | - | CSAPMGRAAFF | TGCAGTGCTCCGATGGGGAGAGCAGCTTTCTTT
- | TRBJ2-2 | TRBV10-3 | - | CAISELTDTGELFF | TGTGCCATCAGTGAGTTGACAGACACCGGGGAGCTGTTTTTT
- | TRBJ2-1 | TRBV6-1 | TRBD2 | CASRTGLGNEQFF | TGTGCCAGCAGAACGGGACTAGGTAATGAGCAGTTCTTC
- | TRBJ2-5 | TRBV5-1 | - | CASSLGGVQETQYF | TGCGCCAGCAGCTTGGGCGGGGTACAAGAGACCCAGTACTTC
- | TRBJ1-1 | TRBV18 | TRBD1 | CASSQDRDGAFF | TGTGCCAGCTCACAAGACAGGGACGGAGCTTTCTTT
- | TRBJ1-4 | TRBV7-2 | - | CASSLAPAATNEKLFF | TGTGCCAGCAGCTTAGCACCGGCGGCAACTAATGAAAAACTGTTTTTT
- | TRBJ2-5 | TRBV29-1 | TRBD1 | CSVEDWVRDRAVETQYF | TGCAGCGTTGAAGATTGGGTCCGGGACAGGGCGGTGGAGACCCAGTACTTC
- | TRBJ1-3 | TRBV5-1 | TRBD1 | CASSPDPGGSGNTIYF | TGCGCCAGCAGCCCGGACCCAGGGGGCTCTGGAAACACCATATATTTT
- | TRBJ2-7 | TRBV5-1 | - | CASSFIAGATYEQYF | TGCGCCAGCAGCTTTATCGCAGGCGCAACCTACGAGCAGTACTTC
- | TRBJ2-3 | TRBV9 | - | CASSVASGSLNTQYF | TGTGCCAGCAGCGTAGCGAGCGGTTCGTTAAATACGCAGTATTTT
- | TRBJ2-3 | TRBV9 | - | CASSPWEATDTQYF | TGTGCCAGCAGCCCCTGGGAGGCGACAGATACGCAGTATTTT
- | TRBJ2-1 | TRBV2 | - | CASRDYNEQFF | TGTGCCAGCAGGGACTACAATGAGCAGTTCTTC
- | TRBJ1-3 | TRBV29-1 | - | CSVDGGPGNTIYF | TGCAGCGTTGATGGAGGGCCCGGAAACACCATATATTTT
- | TRBJ1-1 | TRBV19 | - | CASSISLETEAFF | TGTGCCAGTAGTATAAGTTTGGAGACTGAAGCTTTCTTT
- | TRBJ2-1 | TRBV7-2 | TRBD2 | CASSSQAGYNEQFF | TGTGCCAGCAGCTCTCAAGCGGGGTACAATGAGCAGTTCTTC
- | TRBJ2-1 | TRBV5-3 | - | CARSVNEQFF | TGTGCCAGAAGCGTCAATGAGCAGTTCTTC
- | TRBJ1-6 | TRBV5-1 | - | CASSLSSGLNSPLHF | TGCGCCAGCAGCTTGTCATCAGGGCTGAATTCACCCCTCCACTTT
once | TRBJ2-1 | TRBV4-2 | - | CASSQVLAGASNEQFF | TGTGCCAGCAGCCAAGTTCTCGCGGGGGCCTCCAATGAGCAGTTCTTC
few | TRBJ1-2 | TRBV7-2 | TRBD1 | CASSLGDSLYGYTF | TGTGCCAGCAGCTTAGGGGACAGTCTGTATGGCTACACCTTC
- | TRBJ2-7 | TRBV7-6 | TRBD1 | CASSFGTGLREQYF | TGTGCCAGCAGCTTCGGGACAGGGCTGCGCGAGCAGTACTTC
- | TRBJ1-1 | TRBV9 | - | CASSSGTLGNTEAFF | TGTGCCAGCAGCTCCGGGACCTTGGGGAACACTGAAGCTTTCTTT
few | TRBJ1-1 | TRBV6-1 | - | CASLDTNTEAFF | TGTGCCAGCCTTGACACTAACACTGAAGCTTTCTTT
few | TRBJ2-7 | TRBV18 | TRBD1 | CASSLDRGEQYF | TGTGCCAGCTCGCTGGACAGGGGCGAGCAGTACTTC
- | TRBJ1-5 | TRBV7-2 | - | CASSLVGGAHSNQPQHF | TGTGCCAGCAGCTTAGTTGGGGGGGCCCATAGCAATCAGCCCCAGCATTTT
- | TRBJ2-7 | TRBV7-8 | TRBD1 | CASSPNRGEQYF | TGTGCCAGCAGCCCAAACAGGGGTGAGCAGTACTTC
- | TRBJ1-1 | TRBV29-1 | - | CSVRGLSNTEAFF | TGCAGCGTGAGAGGGTTATCGAACACTGAAGCTTTCTTT
- | TRBJ2-7 | TRBV11-1 | - | CASSFILGEQYF | TGTGCCAGCAGCTTCATCCTAGGGGAGCAGTACTTC